A selection of T cell receptor beta chains follows, all from one sample in a study of shared clonotypes between healthy human individuals. Produced via immunoSEQ multiplex PCR; TCRdb's table is partial and in-frame only. The sample yields around 1.5 million clones, approximately 98% seen once. The sequenced sample consisted of naive CD4+ T cells sorted from blood. All receptors derive from a man aged 25 to 40 in good health. Both conserved end residues are part of each CDR3. Each record gives: CDR3 length, J gene, V gene, D gene, clone size, CDR3 DNA, CDR3 protein. A D gene is named only where the DNA matches it firmly. Clone sizes are given selectively: once, few, many, or a class where the clone is expanded.

>15|TRBJ2-2|TRBV7-2|-|-
TGTGCCAGCAGCTTATTTGGGGGAAACACCGGGGAGCTGTTTTTT
CASSLFGGNTGELFF
>18|TRBJ2-7|TRBV5-6|-|-
TGTGCCAGCAGCTGGATTGTTGGCGGGGTCCAAGTTTCCTACGAGCAGTACTTC
CASSWIVGGVQVSYEQYF
>17|TRBJ2-1|TRBV6-4|TRBD2|-
TGTGCCAGCAGTGACTCCCGTGGGACTAGCGGGAGAAATGAGCAGTTCTTC
CASSDSRGTSGRNEQFF
>12|TRBJ1-4|TRBV5-5|-|-
TGTGCCAGCAGCTGGGAGCGGGAAAAACTGTTTTTT
CASSWEREKLFF
>14|TRBJ2-1|TRBV5-1|-|once
TGCGCCAGCAGTCGTTCGGGTGCTGGCAATGAGCAGTTCTTC
CASSRSGAGNEQFF
>15|TRBJ2-3|TRBV28|-|-
TGTGCCAGCAGTTCTCGATGGGGGCACACAGATACGCAGTATTTT
CASSSRWGHTDTQYF
>15|TRBJ2-3|TRBV27|-|-
TGTGCCAGCAGTTTATCTCGCAGGGATCTAGATACGCAGTATTTT
CASSLSRRDLDTQYF
>16|TRBJ2-1|TRBV19|-|-
TGTGCCAGTAGTATAGATCTTTGGGGGCCCTACAATGAGCAGTTCTTC
CASSIDLWGPYNEQFF
>12|TRBJ1-2|TRBV2|-|-
TGTGCCAGCACCAGGGAGGGCTATGGCTACACCTTC
CASTREGYGYTF
>17|TRBJ2-7|TRBV7-6|TRBD1|-
TGTGCCAGCAGCTTCCCACGTCGGACAGGCCGATCCTACGAGCAGTACTTC
CASSFPRRTGRSYEQYF
>14|TRBJ2-3|TRBV5-4|-|-
TGTGCCAGCAGCTTGGCAGGGCATGCAGATACGCAGTATTTT
CASSLAGHADTQYF
>14|TRBJ2-7|TRBV9|TRBD2|-
TGTGCCAGCAGCCCGGGACTAGCTTTGTACGAGCAGTACTTC
CASSPGLALYEQYF
>14|TRBJ2-7|TRBV2|TRBD1|-
TGTGCCAGCAGATTAGGGACAGCCAACTACGAGCAGTACTTC
CASRLGTANYEQYF
>14|TRBJ2-7|TRBV9|-|-
TGTGCCAGCAGCCCACGGGACACCTATTCCGAGCAGTACTTC
CASSPRDTYSEQYF
>14|TRBJ1-5|TRBV19|-|-
TGTGCCAGTAGTCGGCCTCGAAGCAATCAGCCCCAGCATTTT
CASSRPRSNQPQHF
>13|TRBJ1-5|TRBV29-1|-|-
TGCAGCGTCCTCTCAGGGGCTGGACAGCCCCAGCATTTT
CSVLSGAGQPQHF
>15|TRBJ2-7|TRBV28|TRBD1|-
TGTGCCAGCAGTTTAACAGGGACAGGGGTGGACGAGCAGTACTTC
CASSLTGTGVDEQYF